The clone carrying this T cell receptor beta chain came up many times. As yet, its antigen is unknown. The source of the sample is a study of T cells in Graves' hyperthyroidism and ophthalmopathy. The CDR3 length is 13 residues. V was trimmed by 3 bases and J by 4 bases, leaving 10 bases between them. CDR1 is KGHSH, CDR2 LQKENI, per germline. Study-wide points: Blood also carried most thyroid clonotypes expanded above 0.001.

There were TCR beta CDR3 regions amplified from RNA transcripts. First-round RT-PCR with HTBI primers amplified the TCR CDR3 region. TCRdb fed the multiplex PCR reads into MiXCR, producing one record per CDR3 protein. In the table there are some 500,000 distinct CDR3 sequences, 13% to 15% of which are singletons. The rearrangement links TRBV18 to TRBJ2-7; D is uncertain. The sequenced sample consisted of blood. This receptor was taken from a woman aged 18-29 years with Graves' hyperthyroidism. The CDR3 sequence: CASSPPDTYEQYV. The CDR3 bases are TGTGCCAGCTCACCTCCCGACACTTACGAGCAGTACGTC.